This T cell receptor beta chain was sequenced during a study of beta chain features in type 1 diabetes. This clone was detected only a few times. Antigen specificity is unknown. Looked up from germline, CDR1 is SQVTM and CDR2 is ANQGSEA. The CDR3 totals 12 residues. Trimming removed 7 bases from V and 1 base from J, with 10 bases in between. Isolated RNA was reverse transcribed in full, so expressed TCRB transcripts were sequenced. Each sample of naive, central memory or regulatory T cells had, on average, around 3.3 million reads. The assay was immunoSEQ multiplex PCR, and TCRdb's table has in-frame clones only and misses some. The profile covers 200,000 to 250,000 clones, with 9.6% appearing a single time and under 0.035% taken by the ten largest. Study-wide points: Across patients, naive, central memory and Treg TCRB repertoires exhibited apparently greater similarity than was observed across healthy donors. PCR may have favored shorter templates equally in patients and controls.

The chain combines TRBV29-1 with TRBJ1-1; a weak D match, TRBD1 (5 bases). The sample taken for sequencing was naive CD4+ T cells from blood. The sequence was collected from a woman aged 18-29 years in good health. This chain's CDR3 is CSARGGNTEAFF. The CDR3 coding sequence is TGCAGCGCTAGGGGTGGGAACACTGAAGCTTTCTTT. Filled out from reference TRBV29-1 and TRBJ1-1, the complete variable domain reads SAVISQKPSRDICQRGTSLTIQCQVDSQVTMMFWYRQQPGQSLTLIATANQGSEATYESGFVIDKFPISRPNLTFSTLTVSNMSPEDSSIYLCSARGGNTEAFFGQGTRLTVV.